Given below is one T cell receptor beta chain in context. What it binds is not known. This sample is drawn from a study of T cell responses to AZD1222 COVID-19 vaccine. Study findings and constraints: After two AZD1222 doses, spike-specific TCR breadth and depth rose versus day 0.

TCRdb's table, derived via immunoSEQ multiplex PCR, lists solely in-frame clones and lacks some. The table lists some 130,000 clones, approximately 91% of them singletons, with about 1.1% in the top ten. This TCR came from an adult who received the AZD1222 COVID-19 vaccine. This specimen consisted of peripheral blood, obtained 28 days after the second AZD1222 dose.

CDR3 coding DNA: TGTGCCAGCAGTACAGGGGTTGACACTGAAGCTTTCTTT. Amino acids: CASSTGVDTEAFF. The gene calls are TRBV7-8 and TRBJ1-1; 7 bases map to TRBD1. Germline loops: CDR1 SGHVS, CDR2 FQNEAQ. With 6 bases clipped from V and 3 bases from J, the junction kept 4 bases outside the gene matches. The CDR3 is made up of 13 amino acids.